Below are 26 T cell receptor beta chains sequenced from a single sample in a study of cytomegalovirus exposure and HLA in healthy donors. 13 Jbeta primers and 60 Vbeta primers were used for the PCR. TCRdb's copy holds only in-frame clones and misses some; the assay was immunoSEQ multiplex PCR. Of over 150,000 clones in the sample, about four fifths were seen once. Sequenced material: PBMCs. Receptors originate from a male donor in good health and CMV-seropositive.

This chain joins TRBV30 and TRBJ1-6, with D unresolved. This CDR3 is built from 13 residues. Germline CDR1 and CDR2: GTSNPN and SVGIG (reference sequence). Trimming pared 3 bases from V and 8 bases from J, leaving 11 bases between. This chain's CDR3 is CAWRRGFDSPLHF. The DNA for the CDR3 is TGTGCCTGGAGACGTGGCTTTGATTCACCCCTCCACTTT.

The chain joins TRBV5-4 to TRBJ2-3; 8 bases fit TRBD2. V dropped 4 bases and J dropped 4; count of bases not matched to a gene: 17. This CDR3 contains 18 residues. Per germline, CDR1 SGHNT and CDR2 YYREEE (reference sequence). Here the CDR3 reads CASSPGLETPRRADTQYF. CDR3 nucleotides: TGTGCCAGCAGCCCGGGACTAGAAACTCCTAGAAGGGCAGATACGCAGTATTTT.

The chain is built from TRBV4-2 and TRBJ2-7, with D perhaps matching TRBD2 (5 bases). V lost 4 bases to trimming and J lost 0 bases, with 13 bases between them. This CDR3 is built from 15 residues. CDR1 LGHNA and CDR2 YNFKEQ come from the germline V gene. DNA for the CDR3: TGTGCCAGCAGCCTGCACGAGGGAAGCTCCTACGAGCAGTACTTC. It codes for CASSLHEGSSYEQYF.

This chain connects TRBV19 to TRBJ2-7, with 7 bases that match TRBD1. CDR3 length: 13 residues. The V segment lost 8 bases and the J segment 6 bases; nucleotides outside the gene matches: 10. Germline V gene lookup returns CDR1 LNHDA and CDR2 SQIVND (reference sequence). This CDR3 is CASRLGGKSEQYF. DNA for the CDR3: TGTGCCAGTCGCCTAGGGGGCAAGAGCGAGCAGTACTTC.

As to this clone: Mismatch with germline at one junction end may stem from a read error. The chain is built from TRBV10-1 and TRBJ2-1; 7 bases agree with TRBD2. Per the germline V gene, CDR1 is WNHNN and CDR2 is SYGVQD (reference sequence). The CDR3 has 12 amino acids. As DNA, the CDR3 is TGCGCCAGCAGTGAGACCCGGGGGGTGCCGGTCTTC. This sequence encodes CASSETRGVPVF.

This clone showed up just a few times. This chain connects TRBV18 to TRBJ1-1; D unresolved. V lost 5 bases and J 1 base, leaving 17 bases between the germline ends. The V gene's germline CDR1 is KGHSH and CDR2 LQKENI. This CDR3 has 16 residues. The CDR3 is CASSVSGGRGNTEAFF. The DNA for the CDR3 is TGTGCCAGCTCAGTTTCGGGAGGGAGAGGGAACACTGAAGCTTTCTTT. The full variable domain, rest sourced from reference TRBV18 and TRBJ1-1, is NAGVMQNPRHLVRRRGQEARLRCSPMKGHSHVYWYRQLPEEGLKFMVYLQKENIIDESGMPKERFSAEFPKEGPSILRIQQVVRGDSAAYFCASSVSGGRGNTEAFFGQGTRLTVV.

The rearrangement uses TRBV7-8 and TRBJ1-6; 7 bases fit TRBD1. J lost 7 bases, V lost 0 bases, and 12 bases had no gene match. This CDR3 comprises 18 residues. The germline V gene encodes CDR1 SGHVS and CDR2 FQNEAQ. The CDR3: CASSLAGPRTGRNSPLHF. In DNA, the CDR3 is TGTGCCAGCAGCTTAGCGGGACCCCGGACAGGACGGAATTCACCCCTCCACTTT. The variable domain in full, completed from reference TRBV7-8 and TRBJ1-6, reads GAGVSQSPRYKVAKRGQDVALRCDPISGHVSLFWYQQALGQGPEFLTYFQNEAQLDKSGLPSDRFFAERPEGSVSTLKIQRTQQEDSAVYLCASSLAGPRTGRNSPLHFGNGTRLTVT.

This chain links TRBV27 with TRBJ2-2; 7 positions agree with TRBD2. In germline, CDR1 is MNHEY, CDR2 SMNVEV (reference sequence). Trimming at V came to 4 bases and at J to 5 bases, leaving 13 bases not matched to a gene. The length of the CDR3 is 17 residues. The CDR3 is CASSSYPPSGATGELFF. As DNA, the CDR3 is TGTGCCAGCAGTTCCTACCCCCCCAGCGGGGCTACCGGGGAGCTGTTTTTT.

The J gene is TRBJ1-2, the V gene TRBV2, with 7 bases lining up with TRBD1. Germline-derived CDR1 and CDR2 are SNHLY and FYNNEI. CDR3 length: 13 residues. The junction had 5 bases not matched to a gene; V was cut back by 6 bases and J by 4 bases. In DNA, the CDR3 is TGTGCCAGCAGCGGGACAGAGGGCTATGGCTACACCTTC. Translated, it gives CASSGTEGYGYTF.

The rearrangement uses TRBV21-1 and TRBJ1-2; the DNA was not compared with TRBD1, the D call given in the table. TRBV21-1 is assigned pseudogene status. The CDR3 is 15 amino acids. CDR3 in DNA: TGTGCCAGCAGCGAACCGGGACAGGGTAACTATGGCTACACCTTC. It codes for CASSEPGQGNYGYTF.

The chain employs TRBV12-5 and TRBJ1-2; 8 nucleotides agree with TRBD1. This CDR3 comprises 14 residues. After removal of 4 bases from V and 7 bases from J, the junction contained 8 bases not matched to a gene. Germline assignment: CDR1 LGHNT and CDR2 FRNRAP. The DNA of the CDR3 is TGTGCTAGTGGTTACGGGACAGGCAGGAGTGGCTACACCTTC. Amino acid sequence: CASGYGTGRSGYTF.

The chain carries TRBV7-9 and TRBJ2-7; 8 nucleotides align to TRBD2. The CDR3 sequence is 13 residues long. Trimming removed 5 bases from V and 3 bases from J; junction bases left unmatched: 3. Germline V gene lookup returns CDR1 SEHNR and CDR2 FQNEAQ (reference sequence). The CDR3 is CASSAGTSYEQYF. The CDR3 DNA sequence: TGTGCCAGCAGCGCCGGGACTAGCTACGAGCAGTACTTC.

This sequence joins TRBV7-8 and TRBJ1-3; no clear D gene. Germline V gene lookup returns CDR1 SGHVS and CDR2 FQNEAQ. Trimming took off 5 bases at V and 6 bases at J, with 14 bases between the two ends. This CDR3 contains 14 residues. The CDR3 region has the DNA TGTGCCAGCAGCCAGACTGCCCGTTTAAACACCATATATTTT. Translating it yields CASSQTARLNTIYF.

This clone was detected once. The rearrangement joins TRBV25-1 to TRBJ2-7; maybe TRBD1 (5 bases). The CDR3 has 14 residues. V gave up 1 base and J gave up 2 bases, with 9 bases separating them. From germline, CDR1 is MGHDK and CDR2 SYGVNS. CDR3: CASSELGVAYEQYF. The CDR3 DNA sequence: TGTGCCAGCAGTGAATTAGGGGTAGCCTACGAGCAGTACTTC.

CDR3 residues: CASSEPGQINEKLFF. CDR3 DNA sequence: TGTGCCAGCAGTGAACCGGGACAGATTAATGAAAAACTGTTTTTT. The chain has TRBV6-1 and TRBJ1-4, with 7 bases matching TRBD1. V lost 2 bases and J lost 4; bases outside the gene matches: 4. This CDR3 has 15 amino acids. The germline gives CDR1 MNHNS, CDR2 SASEGT.

The rearrangement joins TRBV30 to TRBJ1-6; a possible D gene is TRBD1 (5 bases). The V end was cut by 0 bases, the J end by 9 bases, with 12 bases between. Germline lookup yields CDR1 GTSNPN and CDR2 SVGIG (reference sequence). This CDR3 has 14 amino acids. The CDR3 loop reads CAWSVLGGGSPLHF. CDR3 DNA sequence: TGTGCCTGGAGTGTACTCGGGGGAGGTTCACCCCTCCACTTT.

This clone was recorded a few times. This chain connects TRBV6-1 to TRBJ2-7; TRBD2 aligns across 12 bases. V lost 8 bases and J lost 1; bases outside the gene matches: 9. The CDR3 is made up of 16 amino acids. From germline, CDR1 is MNHNS and CDR2 SASEGT. The CDR3 loop reads CASRGVTSGGSYEQYF. CDR3 in DNA: TGTGCCAGCCGTGGGGTGACTAGCGGGGGTTCCTACGAGCAGTACTTC.

The rearrangement uses TRBV7-9 and TRBJ1-1; possible D gene TRBD1, 5 bases. CDR1 is SEHNR, CDR2 FQNEAQ, per germline (reference sequence). The CDR3 length is 12 residues. V lost 4 bases to trimming and J lost 3 bases, with 6 bases between them. DNA for the CDR3: TGTGCCAGCAGCTGGGGGGACACTGAAGCTTTCTTT. As protein: CASSWGDTEAFF.

The V call is TRBV4-1, the J call TRBJ2-2; D remains unclear. The CDR3 has 13 amino acids. V lost 1 base and J 6 bases, leaving 6 bases between the germline ends. In germline, CDR1 is MGHRA, CDR2 YSYEKL. CDR3 nucleotides: TGCGCCAGCAGCCAAGTAGCTGCCGGGGAGCTGTTTTTT. Translation: CASSQVAAGELFF.

The chain joins TRBV2 to TRBJ1-2; 10 bases are a match to TRBD1. Per the germline V gene, CDR1 is SNHLY and CDR2 is FYNNEI. The length of the CDR3 is 13 residues. The ends lost 3 bases at V and 8 bases at J; junction bases unmatched: 3. CDR3 nucleotide sequence: TGTGCCAGCAGTGAGGGGACAGGGGACGGCTACACCTTC. Residues: CASSEGTGDGYTF.

The table lists this clone with a few counts. The chain has TRBV30 and TRBJ1-1, with TRBD1 as a possible D gene (5 bases). Germline CDR1 is GTSNPN and CDR2 is SVGIG (reference sequence). The CDR3 consists of 13 residues. V was shortened by 4 bases and J by 5 bases, with 14 bases between the two germline ends. The DNA for the CDR3 is TGTGCCTGGATGGTACGACGGGGGACTGAAGCTTTCTTT. It codes for CAWMVRRGTEAFF. Drawing the rest from reference TRBV30 and TRBJ1-1, the complete variable domain is SQTIHQWPATLVQPVGSPLSLECTVEGTSNPNLYWYRQAAGRGLQLLFYSVGIGQISSEVPQNLSASRPQDRQFILSSKKLLLSDSGFYLCAWMVRRGTEAFFGQGTRLTVV.

This rearrangement joins TRBV12-5 to TRBJ2-7, with 10 bases lining up with TRBD1. The germline gives CDR1 LGHNT, CDR2 FRNRAP. The CDR3 loop spans 13 amino acids. Trimming took 5 bases from V and 9 from J; bases not matched to a gene: 7. CDR3 nucleotides: TGTGCTAGTGGTATCGACAGGGGGCTCGGGCAGTACTTC. Its protein product is CASGIDRGLGQYF.

The chain carries TRBV4-3 and TRBJ2-1, with D possibly being TRBD2 (6 bases). Trimming stripped 1 base from V and 8 bases from J, with 12 bases between. Germline CDR1 and CDR2: LGHNA and YSLEER. This CDR3 is built from 14 residues. CDR3 protein: CASSQGGWEDEQFF. The CDR3 DNA sequence: TGCGCCAGCAGCCAAGGAGGGTGGGAGGATGAGCAGTTCTTC.

This chain joins TRBV30 and TRBJ2-2; the match to TRBD1 covers 8 bases. V dropped 3 bases and J dropped 5; count of bases not matched to a gene: 5. The CDR3 has 14 residues. The V gene's germline CDR1 is GTSNPN and CDR2 SVGIG (reference sequence). The CDR3 DNA is TGTGCCTGGAGGGGAGACAGGGGTACCGGGGAGCTGTTTTTT. Translating it yields CAWRGDRGTGELFF.

The chain is built from TRBV14 and TRBJ1-6, with 11 bases matching TRBD1. The V gene's germline CDR1 is SGHDN and CDR2 FVKESK. The CDR3 loop spans 19 amino acids. J was trimmed by 0 bases and V by 9 bases; bases with no gene match: 13. Here the CDR3 DNA reads TGTGCCAGGCCCCAAGAGGGGACAGGGGGTAGCTCCTATAATTCACCCCTCCACTTT. Protein sequence: CARPQEGTGGSSYNSPLHF.

The chain joins TRBV5-1 to TRBJ1-1; unclear D gene. This CDR3 comprises 14 residues. From germline, CDR1 is SGHRS and CDR2 YFSETQ. The germline V and J ends were trimmed by 0 bases and 1 base, with 7 bases remaining between them. The CDR3 sequence is CASSLVARNTEAFF. CDR3 bases: TGCGCCAGCAGCTTGGTAGCAAGGAACACTGAAGCTTTCTTT.